The rows below give T cell receptor beta chains drawn from one sample of a study of radiotherapy plus CTLA-4 blockade in lung cancer. Sequencing was performed with immunoSEQ multiplex PCR; in TCRdb, only in-frame clones are kept and a portion is missing. The profile shows 85,000 to 90,000 clones, around 86% of them singletons. Sequencing was performed on peripheral blood, taken from a patient treated with radiotherapy plus ipilimumab. These receptors all stem from a human donor with non-small cell lung cancer that progressed on radiotherapy plus ipilimumab. CDR3s include the opening cysteine and the closing phenylalanine or tryptophan. The D gene is left open where the match is weak. Expanded clones are given a class, and other clones once, few, many or no size at all.

TRBV5-1	TRBJ1-1	-	-	CASSLELYTEAFF	TGCGCCAGCAGCTTGGAACTGTACACTGAAGCTTTCTTT
TRBV14	TRBJ1-3	-	few	CASSSPRTDSGNTIYF	TGTGCCAGCAGCTCCCCGAGGACTGACTCTGGAAACACCATATATTTT
TRBV5-1	TRBJ1-3	TRBD1	-	CASSATGQGGNTIYF	TGCGCCAGCAGCGCGACCGGACAGGGAGGAAACACCATATATTTT
TRBV5-1	TRBJ2-1	-	-	CASTPSGSSYNEQFF	TGCGCCAGCACTCCCTCGGGTAGCTCCTACAATGAGCAGTTCTTC
TRBV6-5	TRBJ1-1	-	-	CASSYFRGGMNTEAFF	TGTGCCAGCAGTTACTTTAGGGGCGGGATGAACACTGAAGCTTTCTTT
TRBV18	TRBJ2-7	-	-	CASSPPQSLYEQYF	TGTGCCAGCTCACCACCACAGTCCCTCTACGAGCAGTACTTC
TRBV19	TRBJ2-1	TRBD2	medium-sized	CASSYAGEVNEQFF	TGTGCCAGTAGTTATGCGGGGGAAGTCAATGAGCAGTTCTTC
TRBV14	TRBJ1-3	TRBD1	-	CASSPRTGVDTIYF	TGTGCCAGCAGCCCCCGGACAGGGGTTGACACCATATATTTT
TRBV5-1	TRBJ2-3	TRBD2	once	CASSLGGRGTDTQYF	TGCGCCAGCAGCTTGGGCGGGAGAGGAACAGATACGCAGTATTTT
TRBV2	TRBJ1-2	-	-	CASSGDSYGYTF	TGTGCCAGCAGTGGAGACAGCTATGGCTACACCTTC
TRBV23-1	TRBJ2-3	TRBD1	-	CASSQSPGQGRGDTQYF	TGCGCCAGCAGTCAATCCCCGGGACAGGGAAGAGGGGATACGCAGTATTTT
TRBV27	TRBJ2-3	-	-	CASSIGTGLVTDTQYF	TGTGCCAGCAGTATCGGAACAGGGCTAGTCACAGATACGCAGTATTTT
TRBV10-3	TRBJ1-2	TRBD1	-	CAIRGQGADGYTF	TGTGCCATCAGGGGACAGGGGGCTGATGGCTACACCTTC
TRBV5-1	TRBJ2-7	TRBD1	-	CASSARTGPSSYEQYF	TGCGCCAGCAGCGCCAGGACAGGACCTAGCTCCTACGAGCAGTACTTC
TRBV5-1	TRBJ2-3	-	-	CASTPLGLSTDTQYF	TGCGCCAGCACCCCGCTAGGGCTGAGCACAGATACGCAGTATTTT
TRBV2	TRBJ2-7	-	-	CASSRYFQGEQYF	TGTGCCAGCAGTCGCTACTTTCAAGGCGAGCAGTACTTC
TRBV9	TRBJ2-5	-	-	CASSVVEGETQYF	TGTGCCAGCAGCGTAGTAGAGGGAGAGACCCAGTACTTC